This T cell receptor (beta chain) was sequenced in a study of PD-1 blockade in mismatch repair-deficient tumors. Germline-derived CDR1 and CDR2 are MNHEY and SMNVEV (reference sequence). Trimming pared 6 bases from V and 0 bases from J, leaving 15 bases between. The CDR3 runs 17 residues. Whole-study results and caveats: After pembrolizumab, tumor-resident clones rose rapidly, then generally contracted before radiologic responses.

As regards this clone: Antigen: not known.

TCRdb keeps only in-frame clones here, not all; method: immunoSEQ multiplex PCR. Of around 30,000 clones listed, 65% to 85% are singletons. The material sequenced was PBMCs, taken approximately 6 weeks after starting pembrolizumab. The chain joins TRBV27 to TRBJ1-6; a possible D gene is TRBD1 (6 bases). The clonotype comes from an adult with mismatch repair-deficient cancer. The CDR3 loop is CASRDNRESSYNSPLHF. The CDR3 bases are TGTGCCAGCAGAGACAACAGGGAGAGCTCCTATAATTCACCCCTCCACTTT.